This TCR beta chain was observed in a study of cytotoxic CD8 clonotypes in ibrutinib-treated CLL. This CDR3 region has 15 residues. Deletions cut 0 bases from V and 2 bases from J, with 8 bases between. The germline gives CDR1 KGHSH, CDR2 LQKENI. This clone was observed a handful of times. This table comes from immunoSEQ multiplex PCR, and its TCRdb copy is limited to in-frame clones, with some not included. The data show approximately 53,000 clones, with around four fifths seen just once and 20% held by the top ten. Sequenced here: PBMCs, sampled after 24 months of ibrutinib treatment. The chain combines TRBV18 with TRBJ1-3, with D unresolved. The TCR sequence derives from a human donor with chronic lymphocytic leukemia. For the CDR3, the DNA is TGTGCCAGCTCACCACCAGCCGTAGCTGGAAACACCATATATTTT. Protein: CASSPPAVAGNTIYF.